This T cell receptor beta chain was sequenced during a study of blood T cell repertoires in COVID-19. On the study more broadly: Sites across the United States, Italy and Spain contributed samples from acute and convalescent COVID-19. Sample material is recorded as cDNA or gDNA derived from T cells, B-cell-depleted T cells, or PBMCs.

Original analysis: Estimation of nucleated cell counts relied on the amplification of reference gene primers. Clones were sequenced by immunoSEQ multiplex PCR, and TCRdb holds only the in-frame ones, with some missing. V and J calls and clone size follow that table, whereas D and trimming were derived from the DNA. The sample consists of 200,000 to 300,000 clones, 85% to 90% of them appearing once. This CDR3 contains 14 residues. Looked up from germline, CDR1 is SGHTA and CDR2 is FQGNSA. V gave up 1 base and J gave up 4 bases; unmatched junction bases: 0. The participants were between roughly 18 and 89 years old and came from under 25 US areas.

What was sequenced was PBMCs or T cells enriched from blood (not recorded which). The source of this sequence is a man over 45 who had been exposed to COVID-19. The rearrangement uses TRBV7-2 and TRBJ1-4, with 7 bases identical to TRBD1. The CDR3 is CASSLGQGNEKLFF. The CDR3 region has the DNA TGTGCCAGCAGCTTAGGACAGGGTAATGAAAAACTGTTTTTT.